What follows is one T cell receptor (beta chain) and its context. Its antigen remains unidentified. The source of the sample is a study of T-cell reconstitution after alpha-beta-depleted transplantation in children. Overall study findings and caveats: Several hundred rapidly expanded clones from non-depleted graft cells reportedly supplied alpha-beta T cells about two months post-transplant.

Unique molecular identifiers tagged the TCRbeta library. TCRdb re-derived calls from the PCR reads in MiXCR, one entry per CDR3 protein. The table includes approximately 150,000 distinct CDR3 sequences, more than 8% detected once. Trimming stripped 7 bases from V and 0 bases from J, with 10 bases between. Germline V lookup: CDR1 DFQATT, CDR2 SNEGSKA (reference sequence). The CDR3 sequence is 12 residues long. Specimen: PBMCs, mostly from graft donor cells, collected 180 days after TCRalphabeta/CD19-depleted stem cell transplant. The source is a female patient between 2 and 15 years old who had a stem cell transplant for congenital amegakaryocytic thrombocytopenia, so the T cells may come from the graft donor. V gene TRBV20-1 combines with J gene TRBJ2-7, with D tentatively TRBD1 or TRBD2 (5 bases each). For the CDR3, the DNA is TGCAGTGTACCGGGGCGCTCCTACGAGCAGTACTTC. It translates to CSVPGRSYEQYF.